The rows below give T cell receptor beta chains drawn from one sample of a study of T cell responses to AZD1222 COVID-19 vaccine. Method: immunoSEQ multiplex PCR; TCRdb's copy keeps in-frame clones and lacks some. The table shows 95,000 to 110,000 clones, with 91% occurring only once. This specimen was peripheral blood, taken on day 0 of AZD1222 vaccination. Receptor source: an adult in good health. The CDR3 runs from the conserved cysteine through the conserved F or W. Fields, in order: D gene, J gene, V gene, clone size, CDR3 length, CDR3 DNA, CDR3 protein. The D gene is left open where the match is weak. Some rows have no size entry. The others give once, few or many, or a class for an expanded clone.

d_call: -
j_call: TRBJ2-3
v_call: TRBV7-8
clone_size: -
cdr3_length: 15
cdr3_nt: TGTGCCAGCAGCTTAGTGGGAGGTTACACAGATACGCAGTATTTT
cdr3_aa: CASSLVGGYTDTQYF

d_call: -
j_call: TRBJ1-1
v_call: TRBV7-9
clone_size: few
cdr3_length: 16
cdr3_nt: TGTGCCAGCAGCTTAGGTGGGTGGGCGCTGAACACTGAAGCTTTCTTT
cdr3_aa: CASSLGGWALNTEAFF

d_call: -
j_call: TRBJ2-1
v_call: TRBV19
clone_size: -
cdr3_length: 13
cdr3_nt: TGTGCCAGTTCCGGGACTCTCTACAATGAGCAGTTCTTC
cdr3_aa: CASSGTLYNEQFF

d_call: -
j_call: TRBJ1-1
v_call: TRBV28
clone_size: -
cdr3_length: 15
cdr3_nt: TGTGCCAGCAGTCTCCCGGTCGCAGCGGGCACTGAAGCTTTCTTT
cdr3_aa: CASSLPVAAGTEAFF

d_call: TRBD2
j_call: TRBJ2-1
v_call: TRBV15
clone_size: -
cdr3_length: 14
cdr3_nt: TGTGCCACCAGCAGAGAACTAGCGGGCAATGAGCAGTTCTTC
cdr3_aa: CATSRELAGNEQFF

d_call: TRBD2
j_call: TRBJ2-7
v_call: TRBV5-1
clone_size: -
cdr3_length: 15
cdr3_nt: TGCGCCAGCAGCTCGGGACTAGCGGACACCTACGAGCAGTACTTC
cdr3_aa: CASSSGLADTYEQYF

d_call: TRBD2
j_call: TRBJ2-3
v_call: TRBV5-1
clone_size: -
cdr3_length: 14
cdr3_nt: TGCGCCAGCAGCGAGGGACTAGTGAAGGATACGCAGTATTTT
cdr3_aa: CASSEGLVKDTQYF

d_call: TRBD1
j_call: TRBJ1-1
v_call: TRBV4-2
clone_size: -
cdr3_length: 15
cdr3_nt: TGTGCCAGCAGCCAAGAGGGACAGGGTAGCCCTGAAGCTTTCTTT
cdr3_aa: CASSQEGQGSPEAFF

d_call: -
j_call: TRBJ2-7
v_call: TRBV10-3
clone_size: -
cdr3_length: 15
cdr3_nt: TGTGCCATCAGTGATCCGGGCCGGGACTCCTACGAGCAGTACTTC
cdr3_aa: CAISDPGRDSYEQYF

d_call: -
j_call: TRBJ1-1
v_call: TRBV2
clone_size: -
cdr3_length: 11
cdr3_nt: TGTGCCAGCAGTAAGGACACTGAAGCTTTCTTT
cdr3_aa: CASSKDTEAFF

d_call: -
j_call: TRBJ2-1
v_call: TRBV5-8
clone_size: once
cdr3_length: 16
cdr3_nt: TGTGCCAGCAGCCCGTGGGACCAGGGGATGTGGAATGAGCAGTTCTTC
cdr3_aa: CASSPWDQGMWNEQFF

d_call: -
j_call: TRBJ2-3
v_call: TRBV11-1
clone_size: once
cdr3_length: 14
cdr3_nt: TGTGCCAGCAGCTTGGGGACTTACACAGATACGCAGTATTTT
cdr3_aa: CASSLGTYTDTQYF

d_call: -
j_call: TRBJ2-7
v_call: TRBV7-2
clone_size: -
cdr3_length: 11
cdr3_nt: TGTGCCAGCAGCTACACAGGGGAGCAGTACTTC
cdr3_aa: CASSYTGEQYF

d_call: -
j_call: TRBJ1-1
v_call: TRBV18
clone_size: -
cdr3_length: 13
cdr3_nt: TGTGCCAGCTCACAGGGTATGGACACTGAAGCTTTCTTT
cdr3_aa: CASSQGMDTEAFF

d_call: -
j_call: TRBJ1-1
v_call: TRBV16
clone_size: once
cdr3_length: 11
cdr3_nt: TGTGCCAGCAGCCAATTAAGGGAGGCTTTCTTT
cdr3_aa: CASSQLREAFF

d_call: -
j_call: TRBJ2-1
v_call: TRBV12-5
clone_size: -
cdr3_length: 18
cdr3_nt: TGTGCTAGTGGTTTGGGGGGGACACCCTCCAGCTCCTACAATGAGCAGTTCTTC
cdr3_aa: CASGLGGTPSSSYNEQFF

d_call: TRBD1
j_call: TRBJ2-3
v_call: TRBV27
clone_size: -
cdr3_length: 17
cdr3_nt: TGTGCCAGCAGTTTAAGAATCCCGACAGGGCGCACAGATACGCAGTATTTT
cdr3_aa: CASSLRIPTGRTDTQYF

d_call: -
j_call: TRBJ1-1
v_call: TRBV3-1/TRBV3-2
clone_size: -
cdr3_length: 12
cdr3_nt: TGTGCCAGCAGCCCCATAGGCACTGAAGCTTTCTTT
cdr3_aa: CASSPIGTEAFF

d_call: -
j_call: TRBJ1-1
v_call: TRBV28
clone_size: -
cdr3_length: 13
cdr3_nt: TGTGCCAGCAGTTTACCAGGGATCACTGAAGCTTTCTTT
cdr3_aa: CASSLPGITEAFF

d_call: TRBD1
j_call: TRBJ1-1
v_call: TRBV28
clone_size: -
cdr3_length: 16
cdr3_nt: TGTGCCAGCAGTTTAACCTCGGGACAGCTGAACACTGAAGCTTTCTTT
cdr3_aa: CASSLTSGQLNTEAFF